Listed here are 9 T cell receptor beta chains from one sample, sequenced in a study of T cells in Graves' hyperthyroidism and ophthalmopathy. Amplification yielded TCR beta CDR3 regions, with RNA transcripts as the source. The HTBI primer set drove a first-round RT-PCR of the TCR CDR3. One entry per CDR3 protein results from TCRdb running MiXCR on the multiplex PCR reads. This sample has hundreds of thousands of distinct CDR3 sequences, with roughly 15% found just once. The sample taken for sequencing was blood. Receptors originate from a woman in her thirties or forties with Graves' ophthalmopathy.

This clonotype was observed many times. This chain connects TRBV3-1 to TRBJ1-1, with unresolved D. Germline CDR1 LGHDT, CDR2 YNNKEL (reference sequence). V lost 3 bases, J lost 2 bases, and 4 bases lay in between. CDR3 length: 12 residues. The CDR3 bases are TGTGCCAGCAGCCACCTAAACACTGAAGCTTTCTTT. Translated: CASSHLNTEAFF.

Points on this clonotype: A much larger clone differs by one base, so this may be a read error. The CDR3 DNA is TGTGCCAGCAGCGGACTTGAAGAGGCCCAGTACTTC. Translated, it gives CASSGLEEAQYF. The rearrangement uses TRBV2 and TRBJ2-5, with D possibly being TRBD2 (5 bases). Per germline, CDR1 SNHLY and CDR2 FYNNEI. The CDR3 has 12 amino acids.

This clonotype has at least ten counts. This chain connects TRBV13 to TRBJ1-1, with D maybe TRBD1 (5 bases). The CDR3 is 17 residues long. Deletions cut 1 base from V and 1 base from J, with 16 bases between. Germline values: CDR1 PRHDT, CDR2 FYEKMQ (reference sequence). In DNA, the CDR3 is TGTGCCAGCAGCTTAGTTTCCGGAGGGACGGCGAACACTGAAGCTTTCTTT. It is translated as CASSLVSGGTANTEAFF.

V is TRBV6-1 and J is TRBJ1-1; unclear D gene. CDR1 is MNHNS and CDR2 is SASEGT in the germline V gene. CDR3 length: 13 amino acids. V lost 11 bases to trimming and J lost 1 base, with 14 bases between them. The CDR3 DNA reads TGTGCCGGGCAAGGGAGGGAGAACACTGAAGCTTTCTTT. Its protein is CAGQGRENTEAFF.

The rearrangement uses TRBV6-1 and TRBJ2-2; the D gene is possibly TRBD1 (6 bases). The length of the CDR3 is 14 residues. Deletions cut 7 bases from V and 6 bases from J, with 15 bases between. Germline loops: CDR1 MNHNS, CDR2 SASEGT. CDR3 nucleotides: TGTGCCAGCAATCCGATCGAGGGGGCCGGGGAGCTGTTTTTT. Protein product: CASNPIEGAGELFF.

This clonotype appeared a few times. The rearrangement links TRBV5-1 to TRBJ1-5; no clear D. CDR1 and CDR2 from the germline V gene are SGHRS and YFSETQ. Trimming took 3 bases from V and 3 from J, leaving 7 bases between them. There are 13 residues in the CDR3. The CDR3 here is CASSWDPNQPQHF. In DNA, the CDR3 is TGCGCCAGCAGCTGGGATCCCAATCAGCCCCAGCATTTT.

The sample holds many counts of this clonotype. For the CDR3, the DNA is TGTGCCAGCTCACCACTCTCGGCAGGGATGTCCTACGAGCAGTACTTC. This encodes CASSPLSAGMSYEQYF. The chain is built from TRBV18 and TRBJ2-7; possible D gene TRBD1, 5 bases. The germline V gene encodes CDR1 KGHSH and CDR2 LQKENI. The V end lost 1 base, the J end lost 1 base, and 14 bases lay between the germline ends. This CDR3 spans 16 amino acids.

This chain joins TRBV25-1 and TRBJ2-2; D perhaps matches TRBD2 (6 bases). CDR1 is MGHDK and CDR2 is SYGVNS in the germline V gene. There are 16 residues in the CDR3. The V end lost 1 base, the J end lost 1 base, and 10 bases lay between the germline ends. Here the CDR3 reads CASSELGGENTGELFF. For the CDR3, the DNA is TGTGCCAGCAGTGAATTGGGCGGGGAGAACACCGGGGAGCTGTTTTTT.

This clonotype was detected ten times or more. The V call is TRBV27, the J call TRBJ1-5; 7 bases map to TRBD1. From germline, CDR1 is MNHEY and CDR2 SMNVEV (reference sequence). This CDR3 is 14 amino acids long. The junction had 7 bases not matched to a gene; V was cut back by 6 bases and J by 5 bases. This CDR3 is CASSRDREYQPQHF. Written as DNA, the CDR3 is TGTGCCAGCAGCCGAGACAGGGAGTATCAGCCCCAGCATTTT.